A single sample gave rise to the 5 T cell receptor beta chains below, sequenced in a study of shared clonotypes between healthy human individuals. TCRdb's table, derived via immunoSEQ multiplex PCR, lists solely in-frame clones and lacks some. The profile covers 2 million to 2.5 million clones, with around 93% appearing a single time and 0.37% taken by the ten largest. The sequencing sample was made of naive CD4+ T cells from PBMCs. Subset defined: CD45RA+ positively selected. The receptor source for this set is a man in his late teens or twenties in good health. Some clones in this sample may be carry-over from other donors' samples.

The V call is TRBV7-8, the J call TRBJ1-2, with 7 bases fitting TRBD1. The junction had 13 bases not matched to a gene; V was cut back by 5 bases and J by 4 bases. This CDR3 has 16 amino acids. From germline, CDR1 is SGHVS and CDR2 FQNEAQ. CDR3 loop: CASSLTGAVASYGYTF. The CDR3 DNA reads TGTGCCAGCAGCCTAACAGGGGCTGTAGCTAGCTATGGCTACACCTTC.

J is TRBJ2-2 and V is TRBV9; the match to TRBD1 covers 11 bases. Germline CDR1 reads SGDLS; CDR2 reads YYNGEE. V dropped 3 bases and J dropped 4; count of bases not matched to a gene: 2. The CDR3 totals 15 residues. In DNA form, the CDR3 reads TGTGCCAGCAGCGGAGGGACAGGGGGCACCGGGGAGCTGTTTTTT. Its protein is CASSGGTGGTGELFF.

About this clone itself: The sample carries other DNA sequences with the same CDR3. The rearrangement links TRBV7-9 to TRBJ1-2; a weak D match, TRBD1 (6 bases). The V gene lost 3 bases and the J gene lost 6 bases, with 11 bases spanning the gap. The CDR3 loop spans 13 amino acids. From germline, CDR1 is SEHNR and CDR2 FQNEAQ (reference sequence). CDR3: CASSLMGANGYTF. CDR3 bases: TGTGCCAGCAGCTTGATGGGGGCGAATGGCTACACCTTC.

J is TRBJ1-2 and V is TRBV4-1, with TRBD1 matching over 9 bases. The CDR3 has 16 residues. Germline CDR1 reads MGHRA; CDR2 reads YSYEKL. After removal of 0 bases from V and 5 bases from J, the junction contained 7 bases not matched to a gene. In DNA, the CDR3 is TGCGCCAGCAGCCAAGAGGAGGGGGACAGGGTTTATGGCTACACCTTC. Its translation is CASSQEEGDRVYGYTF.

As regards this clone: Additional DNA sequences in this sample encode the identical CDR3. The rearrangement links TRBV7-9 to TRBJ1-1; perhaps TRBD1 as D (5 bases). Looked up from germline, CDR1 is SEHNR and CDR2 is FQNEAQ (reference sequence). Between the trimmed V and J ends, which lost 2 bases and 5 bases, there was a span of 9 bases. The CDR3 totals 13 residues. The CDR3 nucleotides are TGTGCCAGCAGCTTACGTGGGGGGACTGAAGCTTTCTTT. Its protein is CASSLRGGTEAFF.